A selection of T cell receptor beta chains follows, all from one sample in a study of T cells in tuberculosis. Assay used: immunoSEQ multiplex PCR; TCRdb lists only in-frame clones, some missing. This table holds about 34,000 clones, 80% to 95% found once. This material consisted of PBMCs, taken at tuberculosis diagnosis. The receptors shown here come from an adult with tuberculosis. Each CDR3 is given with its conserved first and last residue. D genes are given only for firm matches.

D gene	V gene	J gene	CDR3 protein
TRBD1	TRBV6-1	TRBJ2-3	CASSAPAGGDTQYF
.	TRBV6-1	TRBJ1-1	CASTDQGNAEAFF
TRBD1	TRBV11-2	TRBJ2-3	CASSQGQGGTQYF
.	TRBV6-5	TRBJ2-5	CASSYSTRVETQYF
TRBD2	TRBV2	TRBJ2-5	CASSRSGGGETQYF
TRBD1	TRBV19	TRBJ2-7	CASKGTGEYEQYF
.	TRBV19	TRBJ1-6	CASSRDGSSYNSPLHF
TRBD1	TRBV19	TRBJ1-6	CASSRGQGLNYNSPLHF
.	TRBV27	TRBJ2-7	CASSPWQTMNSYEQYF
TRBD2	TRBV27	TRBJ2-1	CASSLRVAGSYNEQFF
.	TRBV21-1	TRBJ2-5	CASSPGQGAGAETQYF
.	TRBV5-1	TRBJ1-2	CASSSDLISNYGYTF
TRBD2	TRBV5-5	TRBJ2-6	CASSGGLAGSGANVLTF
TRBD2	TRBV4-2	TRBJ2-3	CASSQDRGGLDTQYF
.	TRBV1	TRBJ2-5	CTSNGKRAPQETQYF
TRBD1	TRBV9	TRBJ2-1	CASSARDSYYNEQFF
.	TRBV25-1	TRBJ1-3	CASSESVNSGNTIYF
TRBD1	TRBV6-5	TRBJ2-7	CASGTGAFEQYF
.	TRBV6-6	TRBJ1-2	CASSPGTPGEGYTF
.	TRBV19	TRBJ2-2	CASSILNRDTGELFF
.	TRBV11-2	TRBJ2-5	CASSFWVLGAEETQYF
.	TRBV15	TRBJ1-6	CATSRDRLPPLHF
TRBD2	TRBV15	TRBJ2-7	CATSIGGLAGGEQYF
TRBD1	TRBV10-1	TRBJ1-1	CASSSTTGHEAFF
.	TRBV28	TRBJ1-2	CASSLFGGRNYGYTF
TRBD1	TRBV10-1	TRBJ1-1	CASRRDRVTEAFF
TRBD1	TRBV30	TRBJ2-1	CAWNPGQGYNEQFF
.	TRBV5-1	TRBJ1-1	CASSWRTANTEAFF
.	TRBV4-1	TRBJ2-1	CASSQVDLISYNEQFF
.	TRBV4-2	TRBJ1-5	CASSQGVNTNQPQHF
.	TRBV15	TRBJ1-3	CATSSYFSSGNTIYF
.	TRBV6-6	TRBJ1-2	CASRGESGGTF
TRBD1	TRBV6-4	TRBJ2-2	CASRRDRGPTGELFF
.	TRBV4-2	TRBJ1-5	CASSQDYSNQPQHF
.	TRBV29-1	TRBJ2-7	CSARESGMQYF
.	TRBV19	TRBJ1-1	CASSPNSNTEAFF
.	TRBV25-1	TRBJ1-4	CASSEYKGGAGNEKLFF
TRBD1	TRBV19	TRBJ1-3	CASTPPRGQGYTGNTIYF
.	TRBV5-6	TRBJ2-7	CASSSLSYEQYF
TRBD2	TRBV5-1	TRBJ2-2	CASSPPGLAGVNTGELFF
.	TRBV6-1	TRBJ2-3	CASSEQVYGTDTQYF
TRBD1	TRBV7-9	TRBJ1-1	CASSFRQGEGAEAFF
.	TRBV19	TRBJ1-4	CATRDTKYRNEKLFF
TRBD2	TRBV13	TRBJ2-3	CAVSPQRGGDTQYF
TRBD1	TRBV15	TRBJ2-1	CATHRRTGNGEQFF
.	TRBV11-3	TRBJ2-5	CASSSGQTQYF
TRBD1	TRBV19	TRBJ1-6	CASTNPQGPHSPLHF
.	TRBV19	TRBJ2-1	CASSMGAGSYNEQFF
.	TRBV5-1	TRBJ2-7	CASSLTGQPSSYEQYF
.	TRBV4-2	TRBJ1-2	CASSQDLQDSYGYTF
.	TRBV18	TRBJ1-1	CASSSSPNTEAFF
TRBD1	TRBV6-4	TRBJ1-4	CASSDSSGTGLVREKLFF
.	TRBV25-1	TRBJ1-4	CASRGSGGDEKLFF